This entry lists 20 T cell receptor beta chains sequenced from one sample in a study of sequential checkpoint blockade in melanoma. Treatment noted: randomized to nivolumab then ipilimumab (arm A) or the reverse (arm B). Clones were read by immunoSEQ multiplex PCR, and TCRdb kept only the in-frame ones, dropping some. The data contain under 25,000 clones, around 75% of them singletons. Sequencing used CD8+ T cells sorted from blood (inferred from file names), obtained from a patient given nivolumab and ipilimumab in sequence. The receptors were gathered from a human donor with melanoma.

By share of the sample, this clone is large. The chain links TRBV7-8 to TRBJ1-4; unclear D gene. The CDR3 contains 15 residues. Germline loops: CDR1 SGHVS, CDR2 FQNEAQ. With 5 bases removed from V and 7 bases from J, the gap between germline ends came to 17 bases. DNA for the CDR3: TGTGCCAGCAGCGTAGGATCCGGGAAGGGTGAAAAACTGTTTTTT. It yields the protein CASSVGSGKGEKLFF.

This CDR3 reads CASSSPRDSLEAFF. CDR3 sequence (DNA): TGTGCCAGCAGCTCTCCCAGGGACAGCCTAGAAGCTTTCTTT. The genes are TRBV11-2 and TRBJ1-1; TRBD1 aligns across 7 bases. CDR3 length equals 14 residues. Trimming removed 4 bases from V and 8 bases from J; junction bases left unmatched: 10. CDR1 is SGHAT, CDR2 FQNNGV, per germline.

The chain couples TRBV11-2 to TRBJ2-5; the match to TRBD2 covers 11 bases. Germline V gene data show CDR1 as SGHAT and CDR2 as FQNNGV. This CDR3 is built from 18 residues. Losses at the gene ends were 0 bases for V and 4 bases for J; bases not matched to a gene: 10. DNA for the CDR3: TGTGCCAGCAGCTTAGATCCCACTAGCGGGGGTGCCCGAGAGACCCAGTACTTC. Its protein product is CASSLDPTSGGARETQYF. The entire variable domain, with the rest obtained from reference TRBV11-2 and TRBJ2-5, is as follows: EAGVAQSPRYKIIEKRQSVAFWCNPISGHATLYWYQQILGQGPKLLIQFQNNGVVDDSQLPKDRFSAERLKGVDSTLKIQPAKLEDSAVYLCASSLDPTSGGARETQYFGPGTRLLVL.

The V gene is TRBV11-2, the J gene TRBJ1-1; D gene ambiguous. The CDR3 covers 13 residues. Trimming removed 3 bases from V and 5 bases from J, with 10 bases in between. Germline CDR1 reads SGHAT; CDR2 reads FQNNGV. CDR3 loop: CASSLGTGTEAFF. CDR3 coding DNA: TGTGCCAGCAGCTTGGGAACGGGGACTGAAGCTTTCTTT.

V and J are TRBV30 and TRBJ2-7, with TRBD1 as a possible D gene (5 bases). Germline-derived CDR1 and CDR2 are GTSNPN and SVGIG (reference sequence). The CDR3 contains 12 residues. The V and J ends lost 1 base and 3 bases respectively, with 7 bases between them. In nucleotides, the CDR3 is TGTGCCTGGAGTGCAGGGTTCTACGAGCAGTACTTC. This encodes CAWSAGFYEQYF.

This clone has only a few counts. V is TRBV9 and J is TRBJ2-2; the D gene is possibly TRBD2 (7 bases). The CDR3 contains 17 residues. Trimming left V 0 bases short and J 0 bases short, with 12 bases between. Germline V CDR1 and CDR2: SGDLS, YYNGEE. CDR3 protein: CASSVVNGGPNTGELFF. Here the CDR3 DNA reads TGTGCCAGCAGCGTAGTTAACGGGGGGCCGAACACCGGGGAGCTGTTTTTT.

This clone is deemed medium-sized. This chain links TRBV4-1 with TRBJ2-7; the match to TRBD1 covers 9 bases. CDR1 is MGHRA, CDR2 YSYEKL, per germline. After removal of 3 bases from V and 4 bases from J, the junction contained 7 bases not matched to a gene. The CDR3 totals 15 residues. The CDR3 here is CASSHLPGTGYEQYF. The DNA for the CDR3 is TGCGCCAGCAGCCATCTACCCGGGACAGGGTACGAGCAGTACTTC.

J is TRBJ2-7 and V is TRBV5-1; TRBD1 aligns across 10 bases. After removal of 3 bases from V and 5 bases from J, the junction contained 2 bases not matched to a gene. The CDR3 length is 13 residues. From germline, CDR1 is SGHRS and CDR2 YFSETQ. CDR3 loop: CASSSTGGHEQYF. CDR3 DNA: TGCGCCAGCAGCTCGACAGGGGGCCACGAGCAGTACTTC. Using reference TRBV5-1 and TRBJ2-7 for the parts outside the CDR3, the full variable domain is KAGVTQTPRYLIKTRGQQVTLSCSPISGHRSVSWYQQTPGQGLQFLFEYFSETQRNKGNFPGRFSGRQFSNSRSEMNVSTLELGDSALYLCASSSTGGHEQYFGPGTRLTVT.

This clone was seen more than once but under ten times. V gene TRBV28 combines with J gene TRBJ2-7; no firm D call. The germline V gene encodes CDR1 MDHEN and CDR2 SYDVKM. V gave up 5 bases and J gave up 4 bases, with 18 bases separating them. The CDR3 length is 15 residues. DNA for the CDR3: TGTGCCAGCAGTCCTACGCTAGGTGGTCAGTACGAGCAGTACTTC. This translates into CASSPTLGGQYEQYF.

The chain uses TRBV2 and TRBJ2-5; 8 nucleotides agree with TRBD1. The DNA end lines up better with TRBJ2-7; the J call may be wrong. Germline lookup yields CDR1 SNHLY and CDR2 FYNNEI. The CDR3 has 14 residues. The CDR3 DNA reads as TGTGCCAGCAGTAACAGGGGGTTCCCCTACGAGCAGTACTTC. It encodes CASSNRGFPYEQYF.

This chain uses TRBV5-1 with TRBJ1-1; a weak D match, TRBD1 (6 bases). Between the trimmed V and J ends, which lost 1 base and 5 bases, there was a span of 18 bases. In germline, CDR1 is SGHRS, CDR2 YFSETQ. This CDR3 comprises 16 residues. The chain's CDR3 is CASSLRLQGYETEAFF. The CDR3 DNA follows: TGCGCCAGCAGCTTGAGGTTACAGGGTTATGAAACTGAAGCTTTCTTT.

The chain carries TRBV13 and TRBJ1-1; 10 positions agree with TRBD1. Trimming at V came to 5 bases and at J to 1 base, leaving 4 bases not matched to a gene. This CDR3 spans 15 amino acids. Germline lookup yields CDR1 PRHDT and CDR2 FYEKMQ (reference sequence). The CDR3 DNA is TGTGCCAGCAGCCGGACAGGGGGTGGGAACACTGAAGCTTTCTTT. It yields the protein CASSRTGGGNTEAFF.

The chain has TRBV6-5 and TRBJ2-5; D might be TRBD1 (5 bases). Per germline, CDR1 MNHEY and CDR2 SVGAGI. Trimming removed 0 bases from V and 5 bases from J, with 10 bases in between. The CDR3 consists of 14 residues. The CDR3 bases are TGTGCCAGCAGTTACTCGTCAGGGCTGGAGACCCAGTACTTC. Protein sequence: CASSYSSGLETQYF.

The chain uses TRBV6-5 and TRBJ2-7; D is undetermined. CDR3 length equals 14 residues. V lost 6 bases, J lost 0 bases, and 12 bases lay in between. From germline, CDR1 is MNHEY and CDR2 SVGAGI. The DNA of the CDR3 is TGTGCCAGCAGGTATAAGAGTAGCTCCTACGAGCAGTACTTC. This gives the protein CASRYKSSSYEQYF.

V and J are TRBV6-5 and TRBJ2-7, with D perhaps TRBD1 (6 bases). V was pared by 2 bases and J by 7 bases, with 15 bases between. This CDR3 is built from 14 residues. Germline CDR1 MNHEY, CDR2 SVGAGI. CDR3 amino acids: CASSYHKTGLEQYF. Written as DNA, the CDR3 is TGTGCCAGCAGTTACCATAAAACAGGGCTTGAGCAGTACTTC.

The chain links TRBV7-3 to TRBJ1-3, with D unresolved. The length of the CDR3 is 15 residues. Deletions cut 5 bases from V and 0 bases from J, with 11 bases between. Germline-derived CDR1 and CDR2 are SGHTA and FQGTGA. The CDR3 DNA sequence: TGTGCCAGCAGCCCCGGGTCATACTCTGGAAACACCATATATTTT. Its protein is CASSPGSYSGNTIYF.

In its sample, this clone was seen a few times. With only one base between it and a far larger clone, this is likely a read error. This sample includes further DNA sequences coding for the same CDR3. J is TRBJ1-1 and V is TRBV5-8, with a tentative D call TRBD1 (6 bases). Germline CDR1 reads SGHTS; CDR2 reads YDEGEE. The germline V and J ends were trimmed by 4 bases and 8 bases, with 15 bases remaining between them. CDR3 size: 13 residues. CDR3 residues: CASSQDRGAEAFF. CDR3 coding DNA: TGTGCCAGCAGCCAAGATCGGGGGGCCGAAGCTTTCTTT.

V and J are TRBV27 and TRBJ1-1, with TRBD1 matching over 7 bases. The CDR3 spans 16 residues. CDR1 and CDR2 from the germline V gene are MNHEY and SMNVEV (reference sequence). The V gene end was trimmed by 8 bases and the J gene end by 10 bases; junction bases not matched to a gene: 22. CDR3: CASPLTGTVTEFGAFF. CDR3 DNA sequence: TGTGCCAGCCCACTGACCGGGACAGTGACTGAGTTCGGAGCTTTCTTT.

J is TRBJ2-7 and V is TRBV2; TRBD1 aligns across 10 bases. Germline V gene lookup returns CDR1 SNHLY and CDR2 FYNNEI. This CDR3 contains 14 residues. Trimming cost V 7 bases and J 3 bases; bases outside gene matches: 6. DNA for the CDR3: TGTGCCAGCACCCCCTGGACAGGGGGCTACGAGCAGTACTTC. Encoded protein: CASTPWTGGYEQYF.

Here the CDR3 reads CAWSVGSIYEQYF. CDR3 coding DNA: TGTGCCTGGAGTGTGGGCAGCATCTACGAGCAGTACTTC. The chain is built from TRBV30 and TRBJ2-7; no clear D. Trimming cost V 0 bases and J 3 bases, with 9 bases left between them. This CDR3 has 13 amino acids. CDR1 is GTSNPN and CDR2 is SVGIG in the germline V gene (reference sequence).